These 30 T cell receptor beta chains share one sample of origin, sequenced in a study of blood T cell repertoires in COVID-19. Assay used: immunoSEQ multiplex PCR; TCRdb lists only in-frame clones, some missing. The sample records approximately 170,000 clones, over 75% being singletons. Sample: PBMCs or T cells enriched from blood (not recorded which). The receptors were sampled from a man aged 35 to 55 who had recovered from COVID-19.

This chain links TRBV7-8 with TRBJ1-1; D not resolved. V shed 4 bases and J shed 8 bases, with 14 bases lying between them. Germline V gene data show CDR1 as SGHVS and CDR2 as FQNEAQ. The length of the CDR3 is 13 residues. The CDR3 loop reads CASSSENEGEAFF. The CDR3 nucleotides read TGTGCCAGCAGCTCGGAGAACGAGGGCGAAGCTTTCTTT.

The chain couples TRBV6-1 to TRBJ2-7; possibly TRBD1 for D (5 bases). This CDR3 comprises 15 residues. Trimming pared 3 bases from V and 7 bases from J, leaving 19 bases between. Germline V gives CDR1 MNHNS, CDR2 SASEGT. The CDR3 nucleotides read TGTGCCAGCAGTGATCTCAGGGTCCTGGAGAGTGAGCAGTACTTC. Protein: CASSDLRVLESEQYF.

The chain is built from TRBV7-8 and TRBJ2-5, with TRBD2 matching 7 bases. Germline V lookup: CDR1 SGHVS, CDR2 FQNEAQ. J was trimmed by 5 bases and V by 5 bases; bases with no gene match: 11. There are 15 residues in the CDR3. CDR3 sequence (DNA): TGTGCCAGCAGCCCAGCCGGGGGGTCACAGGAGACCCAGTACTTC. Encoded protein: CASSPAGGSQETQYF.

Only a few counts were recorded for this clone. The chain employs TRBV10-3 and TRBJ1-3, with a weak D call TRBD1 (6 bases). The CDR3 spans 14 residues. V was shortened by 11 bases and J by 1 base, with 15 bases between the two germline ends. Germline V gene data show CDR1 as ENHRY and CDR2 as SYGVKD. The CDR3 coding sequence is TGTGCCTCTAGGGGGGGTTCGTCTGGAAACACCATATATTTT. It translates to CASRGGSSGNTIYF.

The gene calls are TRBV6-1 and TRBJ2-7; 10 bases line up with TRBD1. J lost 6 bases, V lost 4 bases, and 12 bases had no gene match. The CDR3 loop spans 16 amino acids. CDR1 is MNHNS and CDR2 is SASEGT in the germline V gene. The CDR3 sequence: CASSVAGTGERSEQYV. Here the CDR3 DNA reads TGTGCCAGCAGTGTAGCAGGGACAGGGGAAAGGTCCGAGCAGTACGTC.

This clone was seen a handful of times. The chain carries TRBV29-1 and TRBJ2-2; tentatively, D is TRBD1 (5 bases). V lost 7 bases and J 7 bases, leaving 13 bases between the germline ends. The CDR3 spans 12 residues. Germline V gene lookup returns CDR1 SQVTM and CDR2 ANQGSEA. In DNA, the CDR3 is TGCAGCGCTAGACAGTATGGCGGGGAGCTGTTTTTT. Protein: CSARQYGGELFF.

The CDR3 coding sequence is TGTGCCAGCAGCCCAACGGACAGGGGAGGGACCGGGGAGCTGTTTTTT. Protein: CASSPTDRGGTGELFF. The chain has TRBV9 and TRBJ2-2, with 9 bases fitting TRBD1. Germline CDR1 and CDR2: SGDLS and YYNGEE. This CDR3 spans 16 amino acids. After removal of 4 bases from V and 5 bases from J, the junction contained 9 bases not matched to a gene.

The chain uses TRBV27 and TRBJ1-2; D is possibly TRBD1 (6 bases). This CDR3 is built from 13 residues. V lost 6 bases, J lost 8 bases, and 16 bases lay in between. CDR1 is MNHEY and CDR2 is SMNVEV in the germline V gene (reference sequence). DNA for the CDR3: TGTGCCAGCAGGCTGAACAGGGCTGAGGGCTACACCTTC. It yields the protein CASRLNRAEGYTF.

J is TRBJ2-6 and V is TRBV18, with D possibly matching TRBD1 (6 bases). The CDR3 sequence is 16 residues long. Germline V gene data show CDR1 as KGHSH and CDR2 as LQKENI. V was pared by 2 bases and J by 2 bases, with 10 bases between. The CDR3 nucleotides are TGTGCCAGCTCACCAATCAGGGGTGCTGGGGCCAACGTCCTGACTTTC. It codes for CASSPIRGAGANVLTF.

This chain connects TRBV5-1 to TRBJ1-4; a possible D gene is TRBD1 (5 bases). The CDR3 is 15 residues long. Trimming took off 0 bases at V and 0 bases at J, with 6 bases between the two ends. Germline V gives CDR1 SGHRS, CDR2 YFSETQ. CDR3 sequence: CASSLETATNEKLFF. The CDR3 coding sequence is TGCGCCAGCAGCTTGGAGACAGCAACTAATGAAAAACTGTTTTTT.

V usage is TRBV6-5 and J usage is TRBJ2-1; 8 bases are a match to TRBD2. CDR1 is MNHEY and CDR2 is SVGAGI in the germline V gene. Trimming cost V 6 bases and J 4 bases; bases outside gene matches: 5. The CDR3 contains 14 residues. The CDR3 is CASRAGGPYNEQFF. The CDR3 DNA reads TGTGCCAGCAGGGCGGGGGGACCTTACAATGAGCAGTTCTTC.

V is TRBV12-5 and J is TRBJ2-1; 10 positions match TRBD2. V gave up 6 bases and J gave up 6 bases; unmatched junction bases: 8. There are 15 residues in the CDR3. Germline CDR1 reads LGHNT; CDR2 reads FRNRAP. The CDR3 nucleotides are TGTGCTAGTGGCCCCCGGGCTAGCGGGGGCAATGAGCAGTTCTTC. Protein sequence: CASGPRASGGNEQFF. Full variable domain (missing parts from reference TRBV12-5 and TRBJ2-1): DARVTQTPRHKVTEMGQEVTMRCQPILGHNTVFWYRQTMMQGLELLAYFRNRAPLDDSGMPKDRFSAEMPDATLATLKIQPSEPRDSAVYFCASGPRASGGNEQFFGPGTRLTVL.

Remarks on this clone: Other DNA sequences in this sample translate to the same CDR3. The chain employs TRBV4-1 and TRBJ1-5; TRBD1 matches at 10 bases. CDR1 and CDR2 from the germline V gene are MGHRA and YSYEKL. This CDR3 is 15 amino acids long. V gave up 3 bases and J gave up 1 base; unmatched junction bases: 0. The CDR3 sequence: CASSQGQGSNQPQHF. Written as DNA, the CDR3 is TGCGCCAGCAGCCAGGGACAGGGGAGCAATCAGCCCCAGCATTTT.

The V call is TRBV5-6, the J call TRBJ2-1, with D perhaps matching TRBD1 (6 bases). CDR1 is SGHDT, CDR2 YYEEEE, per germline. This CDR3 has 14 amino acids. The V end lost 4 bases, the J end lost 9 bases, and 17 bases lay between the germline ends. The CDR3 sequence is CASSQGTWVAEQFF. DNA of the CDR3: TGTGCCAGCAGCCAGGGGACATGGGTGGCTGAGCAGTTCTTC. Looking up the rest from reference TRBV5-6 and TRBJ2-1 gives the full variable domain: DAGVTQSPTHLIKTRGQQVTLRCSPKSGHDTVSWYQQALGQGPQFIFQYYEEEERQRGNFPDRFSGHQFPNYSSELNVNALLLGDSALYLCASSQGTWVAEQFFGPGTRLTVL.

This clone was detected only a few times. The V call is TRBV7-8, the J call TRBJ1-2; TRBD1 might be the D (6 bases). Germline-derived CDR1 and CDR2 are SGHVS and FQNEAQ. The CDR3 is made up of 13 amino acids. Trimming left V 4 bases short and J 5 bases short, with 11 bases between. This chain's CDR3 is CASSWGPLYGYTF. DNA for the CDR3: TGTGCCAGCAGCTGGGGGCCGTTGTATGGCTACACCTTC.

The V and J genes are TRBV11-2 and TRBJ2-1, with D hard to call. The CDR3 is made up of 18 amino acids. V was shortened by 5 bases and J by 1 base, with 21 bases between the two germline ends. Germline CDR1 and CDR2: SGHAT and FQNNGV. The CDR3 region is CASSPRPQVFVSYNEQFF. DNA of the CDR3: TGTGCCAGCAGCCCCCGACCGCAGGTTTTCGTTTCCTACAATGAGCAGTTCTTC.

This clone was seen just once. The rearrangement joins TRBV5-1 to TRBJ2-1, with no clear D. The CDR3 runs 17 residues. Trimming left V 5 bases short and J 4 bases short, with 22 bases between. CDR1 is SGHRS, CDR2 YFSETQ, per germline. The CDR3 is CASSTYPGVGAYNEQFF. In DNA, the CDR3 is TGCGCCAGCAGTACGTATCCAGGTGTTGGCGCTTACAATGAGCAGTTCTTC.

The chain couples TRBV4-1 to TRBJ2-7; TRBD1 aligns across 7 bases. CDR1 is MGHRA and CDR2 is YSYEKL in the germline V gene. The length of the CDR3 is 18 residues. Trimming removed 0 bases from V and 2 bases from J; junction bases left unmatched: 13. CDR3 loop: CASSQEDPAGTATYEQYF. The CDR3 DNA sequence: TGCGCCAGCAGCCAAGAGGACCCCGCCGGGACAGCGACCTACGAGCAGTACTTC.

The CDR3 region has the DNA TGTGCCAGCAAAGACAGGGCCAAAAATCTCGTAGTCACGAATCAGCCCCAGCATTTT. Encoded protein: CASKDRAKNLVVTNQPQHF. V is TRBV2 and J is TRBJ1-5; TRBD1 matches at 7 bases. CDR1 SNHLY and CDR2 FYNNEI come from the germline V gene. Trimming at V came to 7 bases and at J to 4 bases, leaving 22 bases not matched to a gene. The length of the CDR3 is 19 residues.

The rearrangement uses TRBV27 and TRBJ1-2, with TRBD1 matching 9 bases. V lost 5 bases to trimming and J lost 5 bases; unmatched junction nucleotides: 3. CDR1 and CDR2 (germline): MNHEY, SMNVEV (reference sequence). The CDR3 sequence is 13 residues long. The CDR3 bases are TGTGCCAGCAGTCGCGACAGGGGGTATGGCTACACCTTC. Protein product: CASSRDRGYGYTF.

The chain joins TRBV7-3 to TRBJ2-3, with D unclear. The V and J ends lost 0 bases and 2 bases respectively, with 3 bases between them. Germline CDR1 and CDR2: SGHTA and FQGTGA. CDR3 length: 13 amino acids. The CDR3 loop reads CASSLTITDTQYF. In DNA, the CDR3 is TGTGCCAGCAGCTTAACTATCACAGATACGCAGTATTTT.

The chain has TRBV25-1 and TRBJ1-4; TRBD1 might be the D (5 bases). Trimming took 2 bases from V and 3 from J, leaving 16 bases between them. The germline CDR1 and CDR2 sequences are MGHDK and SYGVNS. This CDR3 comprises 17 residues. CDR3 in DNA: TGTGCCAGCAGTGAAAGCGGTTCGGGGGGGGCTAATGAAAAACTGTTTTTT. It is translated as CASSESGSGGANEKLFF.

This chain uses TRBV12-3 or TRBV12-4 with TRBJ1-5; D gene unclear. Trimming removed 10 bases from V and 7 bases from J, with 17 bases in between. This CDR3 is 13 amino acids long. CDR3 nucleotide sequence: TGTGCCATCCAAGGACTAAAGGGACAGCCCCAGCATTTT. This sequence encodes CAIQGLKGQPQHF.

CDR3 sequence (DNA): TGTGCCAGCAGCTCCCGTACACCAGGGGGAACTAGAGAGACCCAGTACTTC. Its protein is CASSSRTPGGTRETQYF. The chain joins TRBV5-4 to TRBJ2-5; 7 bases line up with TRBD1. Trimming cost V 3 bases and J 4 bases; bases outside gene matches: 15. The V gene's germline CDR1 is SGHNT and CDR2 YYREEE (reference sequence). CDR3 length equals 17 residues.

The chain is built from TRBV7-3 and TRBJ1-1, with a possible D match to TRBD1 (6 bases). In germline, CDR1 is SGHTA, CDR2 FQGTGA. V shed 4 bases and J shed 1 base, with 13 bases lying between them. This CDR3 comprises 15 residues. The CDR3 DNA is TGTGCCAGCAGCTCGGACAGTTCGACGAACACTGAAGCTTTCTTT. This encodes CASSSDSSTNTEAFF.

The CDR3: CASSQDMGLAGGTDTQYF. As DNA, the CDR3 is TGTGCCAGCAGCCAAGACATGGGACTAGCGGGGGGTACAGATACGCAGTATTTT. The chain employs TRBV3-1 (or the pseudogene TRBV3-2) and TRBJ2-3; 15 bases line up with TRBD2. The CDR3 consists of 18 residues. Unmatched junction bases numbered 4, after V lost 0 bases and J lost 3 bases. CDR1 and CDR2 (germline): LGHDT, YNNKEL (reference sequence).

The chain couples TRBV9 to TRBJ1-1, with 11 bases matching TRBD1. The germline V gene encodes CDR1 SGDLS and CDR2 YYNGEE. Germline trimming cut 4 bases from V and 4 bases from J; bases unmatched to any gene: 9. The CDR3 extends over 16 amino acids. In nucleotides, the CDR3 is TGTGCCAGCAGCATTGGGACAGGGGGTAAATTCACTGAAGCTTTCTTT. Residues: CASSIGTGGKFTEAFF.

J is TRBJ2-2 and V is TRBV3-1 (or the pseudogene TRBV3-2); tentative D call: TRBD2 (6 bases). The germline V gene encodes CDR1 LGHDT and CDR2 YNNKEL (reference sequence). Trimming pared 4 bases from V and 6 bases from J, leaving 15 bases between. The CDR3 contains 15 residues. This CDR3 reads CASSPGGSRAGELFF. The CDR3 bases are TGTGCCAGCAGCCCCGGAGGGTCCCGCGCCGGGGAGCTGTTTTTT.

The chain employs TRBV6-1 and TRBJ2-7, with 7 nucleotides matching TRBD2. Per the germline V gene, CDR1 is MNHNS and CDR2 is SASEGT. V shed 6 bases and J 0 bases; nucleotides not matched to a gene: 11. This CDR3 has 16 residues. The CDR3 nucleotides are TGTGCCAGCAGGGAATCGGGAGCGGGGAGCTCCTACGAGCAGTACGTC. It translates to CASRESGAGSSYEQYV.

The V and J genes are TRBV2 and TRBJ1-3, with D maybe TRBD1 (5 bases). The germline V gene encodes CDR1 SNHLY and CDR2 FYNNEI. This CDR3 comprises 13 residues. Trimming removed 4 bases from V and 7 bases from J, with 11 bases in between. The CDR3 spells CASSGGGGNTIYF. In DNA, the CDR3 is TGTGCCAGCAGTGGGGGGGGTGGCAACACCATATATTTT.